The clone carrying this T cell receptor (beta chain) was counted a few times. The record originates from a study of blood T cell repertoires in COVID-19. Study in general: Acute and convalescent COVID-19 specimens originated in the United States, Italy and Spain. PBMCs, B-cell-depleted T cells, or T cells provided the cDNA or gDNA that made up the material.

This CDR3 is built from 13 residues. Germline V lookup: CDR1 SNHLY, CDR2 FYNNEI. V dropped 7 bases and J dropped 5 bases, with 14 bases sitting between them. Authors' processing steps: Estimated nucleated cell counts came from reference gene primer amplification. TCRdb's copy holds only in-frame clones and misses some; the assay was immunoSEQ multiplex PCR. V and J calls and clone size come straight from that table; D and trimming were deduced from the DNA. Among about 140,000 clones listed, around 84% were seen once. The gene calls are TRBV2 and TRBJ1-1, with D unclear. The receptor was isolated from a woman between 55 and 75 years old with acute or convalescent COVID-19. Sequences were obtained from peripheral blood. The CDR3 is CASNPRSETEAFF. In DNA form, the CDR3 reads TGTGCCAGCAACCCACGGTCGGAGACTGAAGCTTTCTTT.